The clone carrying this TCR beta chain was recorded at least ten times. The record originates from a study of blood T cells in healthy people across ages. Per the germline V gene, CDR1 is MNHNY and CDR2 is SVGAGI (reference sequence). V was cut by 2 bases and J by 3 bases, with 11 bases left in between. The length of the CDR3 is 16 residues. A second PCR, run for about 7 to 11 cycles, used a sample-barcoded 5' primer plus a J-beta primer mix. Using its own MiXCR run on the 5' RACE reads, TCRdb lists one record per CDR3 protein. The sample lists 500,000 to 700,000 distinct CDR3 sequences; about 30% were seen once.

The origin of this receptor is a woman older than 75 in good health. Sequenced input: blood. V usage is TRBV6-6 and J usage is TRBJ1-6; perhaps TRBD1 as D (6 bases). CDR3 DNA sequence: TGTGCCAGCAGTTACGGGGGCCGATACTATAATTCACCCCTCCACTTT. This encodes CASSYGGRYYNSPLHF.